What follows is one T cell receptor (beta chain) and its context. Its specificity is not known. The data stem from a study of metastatic and nonmetastatic thyroid tumors. Turning to the study itself: Repertoires were compared across blood and tumor or nodule tissue from malignant and benign thyroid patients. Whole-study results and caveats: The study reportedly found significantly higher TCR beta diversity in malignant thyroid tumors than benign nodules, in blood and tumor.

CDR3 size: 13 residues. Trimming removed 7 bases at V and 5 bases at J, with 14 bases between. In the authors' methods: A distant-metastasis classifier for papillary thyroid cancer was built using CDR3 differences across clinicopathological groups. TCRdb reanalyzed the PCR reads via MiXCR. The V and J calls and clone size come from TCRdb's table, not from the authors' own analysis. The table lists tens of thousands of clones, 24% of them singletons, with over 3% in the top ten. Each patient came to thyroid surgery without any prior treatment (of any kind). The chain links TRBV12-3 or TRBV12-4 to TRBJ1-2; D call uncertain. Sequenced sample: blood. This clonotype originated in a male donor with papillary thyroid cancer or a benign thyroid nodule (not recorded which). Some clones in this sample may be carry-over from other donors' samples. CDR3 protein: CASTNGPSYGYTF. The CDR3 nucleotides read TGTGCCAGCACCAATGGACCGTCTTATGGCTACACCTTC.